Listed below are T cell receptor beta chains from one sample, sequenced in a study of blood T cell repertoires in COVID-19. The table came from immunoSEQ multiplex PCR; TCRdb's copy has only in-frame clones and leaves some out. The data show hundreds of thousands of clones, around 84% seen once. The sequencing sample was made of PBMCs or T cells enriched from blood (not recorded which). The receptors shown here come from a man aged 25 to 45 who had recovered from COVID-19. Both conserved end residues are part of each CDR3. The D gene is left open where the match is weak. Clone size is stated in some rows and not others, as once, few, many or a class when expanded.

cdr3_nt	cdr3_aa	clone_size	d_call	v_call	j_call
TGTGCCAGCAGTCTAAGACTAGCGGGGTACAATGAGCAGTTCTTC	CASSLRLAGYNEQFF	-	TRBD2	TRBV27	TRBJ2-1
TGTGCCAGCAGCTTCCGCTCCTACAATGAGCAGTTCTTC	CASSFRSYNEQFF	once	-	TRBV11-3	TRBJ2-1
TGTGCCTGGAGGGCGGACAGTTTTCGTGGCTACACCTTC	CAWRADSFRGYTF	-	-	TRBV30	TRBJ1-2
TGTGCCAGCAGCCGCGACTACGAGCAGTACTTC	CASSRDYEQYF	-	-	TRBV12-3/TRBV12-4	TRBJ2-7
TGTGCCAGCAGCCGCGAGGGACAAGGCAATCAGCCCCAGCATTTT	CASSREGQGNQPQHF	few	-	TRBV11-2	TRBJ1-5
TGTGCCAGCAGCCCACTAGCGGGAACCTACGAGCAGTACTTC	CASSPLAGTYEQYF	-	TRBD2	TRBV11-2	TRBJ2-7
TGCGCCAGCAGCCAAGAAGAGGGTTTTGAGCAGTACTTC	CASSQEEGFEQYF	once	-	TRBV4-1	TRBJ2-7
TGCGCCAGCAGCTTAAATTCTGATACGCAGTATTTT	CASSLNSDTQYF	-	-	TRBV5-1	TRBJ2-3
TGCGCCAGCAGCTTGGACAGGGGGCCGAATACGCAGTATTTT	CASSLDRGPNTQYF	few	TRBD1	TRBV5-1	TRBJ2-3
TGTGCCAGCAGCCTTCACGGACTAGCGCATGGGAACGAGCAGTACTTC	CASSLHGLAHGNEQYF	-	TRBD2	TRBV3-1/TRBV3-2	TRBJ2-7
TGTGCCAGCAGCTCCTTGCCGGGAACGTCCTATTCACCCCTCCACTTT	CASSSLPGTSYSPLHF	-	-	TRBV5-6	TRBJ1-6
TGTGCCAGCAGTGGGACACAGGGAAGCAATCAGCCCCAGCATTTT	CASSGTQGSNQPQHF	-	-	TRBV9	TRBJ1-5
TGTGCCAGCAGCCCGGGGTTATGGGGCAATCAGCCCCAGCATTTT	CASSPGLWGNQPQHF	-	-	TRBV7-9	TRBJ1-5
TGCAGCGTGACAGGGGGCGCGGATGGCTACACCTTC	CSVTGGADGYTF	-	TRBD1	TRBV29-1	TRBJ1-2
TGTGCCAGTAGTGGACTCCGAGGACTAGCCTCTAATGAGCAGTTCTTC	CASSGLRGLASNEQFF	once	TRBD2	TRBV19	TRBJ2-1
TGTGCCAGTAGTATATCGTTCCGGGCAGGGGGAATTGAGACCCAGTACTTC	CASSISFRAGGIETQYF	-	TRBD1	TRBV19	TRBJ2-5
TGTGCCACCCGAAACCGGGAGATCTCTGGAAACACCATATATTTT	CATRNREISGNTIYF	few	-	TRBV19	TRBJ1-3
TGTGCCAGCAGTTACTCATGGGGGGACACTGAAGCTTTCTTT	CASSYSWGDTEAFF	-	-	TRBV6-5	TRBJ1-1
TGTGCCAGCTCACCACCTCTAGCTAGCGGGGGGAAAAACATTCAGTACTTC	CASSPPLASGGKNIQYF	-	TRBD2	TRBV18	TRBJ2-4